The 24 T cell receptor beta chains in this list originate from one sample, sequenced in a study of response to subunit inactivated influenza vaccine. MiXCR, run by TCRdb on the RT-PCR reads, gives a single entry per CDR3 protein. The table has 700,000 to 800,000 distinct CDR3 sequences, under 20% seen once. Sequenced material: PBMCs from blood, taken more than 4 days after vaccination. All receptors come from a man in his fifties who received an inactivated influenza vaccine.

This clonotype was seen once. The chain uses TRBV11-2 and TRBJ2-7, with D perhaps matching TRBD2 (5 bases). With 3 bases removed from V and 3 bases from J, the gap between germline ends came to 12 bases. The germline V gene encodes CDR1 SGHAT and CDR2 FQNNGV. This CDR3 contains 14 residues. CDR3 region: CASSFGKRGYEQYF. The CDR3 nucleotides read TGTGCCAGCAGCTTCGGAAAACGGGGCTACGAGCAGTACTTC. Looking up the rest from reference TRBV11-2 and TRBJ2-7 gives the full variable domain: EAGVAQSPRYKIIEKRQSVAFWCNPISGHATLYWYQQILGQGPKLLIQFQNNGVVDDSQLPKDRFSAERLKGVDSTLKIQPAKLEDSAVYLCASSFGKRGYEQYFGPGTRLTVT.

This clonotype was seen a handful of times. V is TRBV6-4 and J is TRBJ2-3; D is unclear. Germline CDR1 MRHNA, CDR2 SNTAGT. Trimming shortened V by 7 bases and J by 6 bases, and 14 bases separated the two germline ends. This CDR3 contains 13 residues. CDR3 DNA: TGTGCCAGCACGAGGTTTCAGTCGGATACGCAGTATTTT. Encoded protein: CASTRFQSDTQYF.

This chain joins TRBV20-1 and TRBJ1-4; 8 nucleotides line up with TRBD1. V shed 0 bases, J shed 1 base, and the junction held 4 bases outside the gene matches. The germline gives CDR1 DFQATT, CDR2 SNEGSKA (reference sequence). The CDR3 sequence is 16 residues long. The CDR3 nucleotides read TGCAGTGCTAGAGATCCAGGGGGCGAAACTAATGAAAAACTGTTTTTT. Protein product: CSARDPGGETNEKLFF.

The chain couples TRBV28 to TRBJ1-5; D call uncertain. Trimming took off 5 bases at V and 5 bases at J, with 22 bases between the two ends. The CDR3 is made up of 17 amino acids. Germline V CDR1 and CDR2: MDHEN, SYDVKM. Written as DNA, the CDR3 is TGTGCCAGCAGTCCAATACCCCGGACCTTCTCTCATCAGCCCCAGCATTTT. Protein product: CASSPIPRTFSHQPQHF.

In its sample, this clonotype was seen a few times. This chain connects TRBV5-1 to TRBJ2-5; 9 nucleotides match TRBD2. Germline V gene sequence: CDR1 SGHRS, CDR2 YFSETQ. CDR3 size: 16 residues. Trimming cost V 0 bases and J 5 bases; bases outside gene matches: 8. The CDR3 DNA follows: TGCGCCAGCAGCTTGGGCTTAGCGGGAGAGGTCGAGACCCAGTACTTC. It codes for CASSLGLAGEVETQYF.

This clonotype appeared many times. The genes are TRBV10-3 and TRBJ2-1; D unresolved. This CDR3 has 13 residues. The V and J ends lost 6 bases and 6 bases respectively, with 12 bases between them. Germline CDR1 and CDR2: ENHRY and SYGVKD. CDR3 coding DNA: TGTGCCATCAGGGACGAAGCCTCCAATGAGCAGTTCTTC. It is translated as CAIRDEASNEQFF.

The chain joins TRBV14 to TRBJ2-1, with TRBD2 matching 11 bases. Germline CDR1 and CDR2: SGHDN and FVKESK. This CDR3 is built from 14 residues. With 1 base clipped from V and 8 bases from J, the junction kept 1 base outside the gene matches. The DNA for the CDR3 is TGTGCCAGCAGCCAAGGGGGACTAGCGGATGAGCAGTTCTTC. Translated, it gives CASSQGGLADEQFF.

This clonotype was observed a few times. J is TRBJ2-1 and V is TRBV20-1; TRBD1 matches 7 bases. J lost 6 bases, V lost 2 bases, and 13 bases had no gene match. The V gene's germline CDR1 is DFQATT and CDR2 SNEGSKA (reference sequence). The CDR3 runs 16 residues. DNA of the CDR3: TGCAGTGCTAGACGGGCTCGTTCAGGGGGTTCCAATGAGCAGTTCTTC. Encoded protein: CSARRARSGGSNEQFF.

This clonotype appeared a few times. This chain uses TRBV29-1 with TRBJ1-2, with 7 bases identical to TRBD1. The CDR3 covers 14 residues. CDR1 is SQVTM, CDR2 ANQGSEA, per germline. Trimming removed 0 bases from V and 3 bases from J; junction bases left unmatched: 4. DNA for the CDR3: TGCAGCGTTGAAGATCCCAGGGGGGACTATGGCTACACCTTC. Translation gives CSVEDPRGDYGYTF.

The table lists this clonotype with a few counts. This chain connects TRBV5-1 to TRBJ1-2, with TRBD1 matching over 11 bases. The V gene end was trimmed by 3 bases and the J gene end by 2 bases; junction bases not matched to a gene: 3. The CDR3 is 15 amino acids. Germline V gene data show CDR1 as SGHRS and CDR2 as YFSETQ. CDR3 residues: CASSWTGGANYGYTF. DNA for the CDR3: TGCGCCAGCAGCTGGACAGGGGGCGCGAACTATGGCTACACCTTC.

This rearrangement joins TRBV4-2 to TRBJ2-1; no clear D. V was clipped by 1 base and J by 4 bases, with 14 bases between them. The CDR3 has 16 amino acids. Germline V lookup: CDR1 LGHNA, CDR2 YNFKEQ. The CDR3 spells CASSQGPSGTYNEQFF. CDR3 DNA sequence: TGTGCCAGCAGCCAAGGACCATCGGGCACGTACAATGAGCAGTTCTTC.

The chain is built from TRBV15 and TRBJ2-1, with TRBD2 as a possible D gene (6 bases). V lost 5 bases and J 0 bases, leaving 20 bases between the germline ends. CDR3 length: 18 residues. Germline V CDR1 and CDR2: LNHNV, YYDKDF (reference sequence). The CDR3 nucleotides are TGTGCCACCAGCTCCTCCATAAACCTAGCGAGCTCCTACAATGAGCAGTTCTTC. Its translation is CATSSSINLASSYNEQFF.

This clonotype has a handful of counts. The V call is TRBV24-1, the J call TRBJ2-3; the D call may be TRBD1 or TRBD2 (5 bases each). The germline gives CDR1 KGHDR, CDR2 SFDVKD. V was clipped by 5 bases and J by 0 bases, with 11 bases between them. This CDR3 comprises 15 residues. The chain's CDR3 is CATSGRESSTDTQYF. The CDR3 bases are TGTGCCACCAGTGGCAGGGAGTCTAGCACAGATACGCAGTATTTT.

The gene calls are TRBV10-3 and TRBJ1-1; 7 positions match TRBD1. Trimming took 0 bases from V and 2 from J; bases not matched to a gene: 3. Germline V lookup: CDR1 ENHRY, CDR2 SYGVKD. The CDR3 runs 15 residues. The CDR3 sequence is CAISESTGRNTEAFF. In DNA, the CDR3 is TGTGCCATCAGTGAGTCGACAGGGAGAAACACTGAAGCTTTCTTT.

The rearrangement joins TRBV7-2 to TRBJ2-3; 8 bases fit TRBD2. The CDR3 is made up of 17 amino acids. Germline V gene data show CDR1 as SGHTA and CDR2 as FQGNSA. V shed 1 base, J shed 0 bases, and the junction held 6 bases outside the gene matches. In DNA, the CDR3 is TGTGCCAGCAGCTTAGTCGCTAGCGGGCAGAGCACAGATACGCAGTATTTT. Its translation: CASSLVASGQSTDTQYF.

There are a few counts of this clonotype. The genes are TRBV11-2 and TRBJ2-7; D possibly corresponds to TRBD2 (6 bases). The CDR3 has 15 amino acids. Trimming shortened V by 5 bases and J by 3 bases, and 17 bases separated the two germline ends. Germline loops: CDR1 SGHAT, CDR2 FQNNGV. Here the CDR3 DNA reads TGTGCCAGCAGCCCTGGGAGTAGCGGCAACTACGAGCAGTACTTC. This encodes CASSPGSSGNYEQYF.

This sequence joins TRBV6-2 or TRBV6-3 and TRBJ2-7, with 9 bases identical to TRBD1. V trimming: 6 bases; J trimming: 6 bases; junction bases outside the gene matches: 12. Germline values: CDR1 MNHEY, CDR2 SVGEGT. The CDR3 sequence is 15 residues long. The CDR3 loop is CASRRNRDRVTEQYF. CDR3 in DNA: TGTGCCAGCAGGCGGAACCGGGACAGGGTCACCGAGCAGTACTTC.

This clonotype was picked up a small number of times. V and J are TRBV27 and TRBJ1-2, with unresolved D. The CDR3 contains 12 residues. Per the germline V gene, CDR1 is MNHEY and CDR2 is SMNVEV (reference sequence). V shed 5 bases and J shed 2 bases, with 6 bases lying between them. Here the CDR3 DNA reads TGTGCCAGCAGTACCGGGAACTATGGCTACACCTTC. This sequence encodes CASSTGNYGYTF.

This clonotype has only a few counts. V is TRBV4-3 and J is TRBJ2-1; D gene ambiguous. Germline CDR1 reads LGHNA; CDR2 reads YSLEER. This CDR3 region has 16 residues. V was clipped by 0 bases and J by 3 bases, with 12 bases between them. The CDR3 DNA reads TGCGCCAGCAGCCAAGATCCCCTATCCTTCTACAATGAGCAGTTCTTC. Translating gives CASSQDPLSFYNEQFF.

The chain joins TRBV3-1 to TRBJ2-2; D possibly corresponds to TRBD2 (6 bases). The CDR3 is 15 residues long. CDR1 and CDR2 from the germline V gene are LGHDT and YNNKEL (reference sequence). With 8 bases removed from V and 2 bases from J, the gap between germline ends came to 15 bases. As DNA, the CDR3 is TGTGCCAGCGGGCGGGAACAGTTAAACACCGGGGAGCTGTTTTTT. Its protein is CASGREQLNTGELFF.

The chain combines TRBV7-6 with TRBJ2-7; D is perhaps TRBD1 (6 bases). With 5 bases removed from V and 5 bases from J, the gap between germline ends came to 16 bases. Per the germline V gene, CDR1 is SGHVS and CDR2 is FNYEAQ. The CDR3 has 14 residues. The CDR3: CASSLRTANDEQYF. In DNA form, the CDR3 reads TGTGCCAGCAGCCTACGGACAGCAAACGACGAGCAGTACTTC.

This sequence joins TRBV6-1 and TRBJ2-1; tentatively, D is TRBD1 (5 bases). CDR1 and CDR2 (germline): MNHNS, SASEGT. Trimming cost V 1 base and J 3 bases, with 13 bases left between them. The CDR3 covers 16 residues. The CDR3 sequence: CASSEVSGNHYNEQFF. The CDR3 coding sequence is TGTGCCAGCAGTGAAGTTTCAGGGAACCACTACAATGAGCAGTTCTTC.

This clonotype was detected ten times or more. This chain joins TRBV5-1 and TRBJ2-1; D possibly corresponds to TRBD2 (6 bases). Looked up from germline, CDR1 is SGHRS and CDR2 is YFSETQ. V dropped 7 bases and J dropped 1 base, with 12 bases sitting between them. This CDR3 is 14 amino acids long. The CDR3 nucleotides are TGCGCCAGCGCGCGCCTAGCGTCCTACAATGAGCAGTTCTTC. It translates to CASARLASYNEQFF.

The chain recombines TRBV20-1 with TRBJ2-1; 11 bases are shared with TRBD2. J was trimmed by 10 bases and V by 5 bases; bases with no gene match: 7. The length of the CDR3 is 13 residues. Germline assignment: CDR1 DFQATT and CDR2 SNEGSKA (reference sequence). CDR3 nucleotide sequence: TGCAGTGCTCGAGGTAGCGGGAGGGGGGAGCAGTTCTTC. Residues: CSARGSGRGEQFF.